The rows below give T cell receptor beta chains drawn from one sample of a study of metastatic and nonmetastatic thyroid tumors. MiXCR reprocessed the PCR reads for TCRdb. Of some 20,000 clones detected, more than 20% appear once; the ten largest clones hold 6.4%. The sequencing input was tumor tissue. The receptors stem from a female donor with papillary thyroid cancer or a benign thyroid nodule (not recorded which). Some clones in this sample may be carry-over from other donors' samples. Each CDR3 is given with its conserved first and last residue. The order of the fields is clone size, J gene, V gene, CDR3 length, D gene, CDR3 protein, CDR3 DNA. D genes are given only for firm matches. The size field is filled for only some rows; it gives once, few, many or a size class.

>medium-sized|TRBJ2-2|TRBV6-1|13|NA
CASSVEGFGELFF
TGTGCCAGCAGTGTCGAGGGATTCGGGGAGCTGTTTTTT
>NA|TRBJ2-7|TRBV6-1|14|TRBD1
CASKDRGLSYEQYF
TGTGCCAGCAAAGACAGGGGCCTCTCCTACGAGCAGTACTTC
>many|TRBJ2-7|TRBV20-1|15|TRBD2
CSARAGTKSEYEQYF
TGCAGTGCTAGAGCCGGGACTAAATCTGAGTACGAGCAGTACTTC
>few|TRBJ1-1|TRBV27|14|NA
CTSSLLGPNTEAFF
TGCACCAGCAGTTTATTGGGTCCGAACACTGAAGCTTTCTTT
>many|TRBJ2-1|TRBV3-1|15|TRBD2
CASSPQLAGYNEQFF
TGTGCCAGCAGCCCCCAACTAGCGGGGTACAATGAGCAGTTCTTC
>NA|TRBJ1-6|TRBV6-5|15|TRBD1
CASSSRLDRGSPLHF
TGTGCCAGCAGTTCTCGTCTCGACAGGGGCTCACCCCTCCACTTT
>NA|TRBJ2-7|TRBV6-1|13|TRBD2
CASSEYLAEGQYF
TGTGCCAGCAGTGAATACCTAGCGGAGGGGCAGTACTTC
>few|TRBJ2-1|TRBV15|13|NA
CATSSGIYNEQFF
TGTGCCACCAGCAGTGGAATTTACAATGAGCAGTTCTTC
>once|TRBJ2-1|TRBV20-1|14|TRBD2
CSAGWVAGDNEQFF
TGCAGTGCTGGGTGGGTAGCGGGAGACAATGAGCAGTTCTTC
>medium-sized|TRBJ2-1|TRBV24-1|16|TRBD2
CATSDWGLAGNNEQFF
TGTGCCACCAGTGATTGGGGCCTAGCGGGGAACAATGAGCAGTTCTTC
>medium-sized|TRBJ2-7|TRBV20-1|16|NA
CSARGGWGPWIYEQYF
TGCAGTGCTAGAGGAGGGTGGGGGCCATGGATCTACGAGCAGTACTTC